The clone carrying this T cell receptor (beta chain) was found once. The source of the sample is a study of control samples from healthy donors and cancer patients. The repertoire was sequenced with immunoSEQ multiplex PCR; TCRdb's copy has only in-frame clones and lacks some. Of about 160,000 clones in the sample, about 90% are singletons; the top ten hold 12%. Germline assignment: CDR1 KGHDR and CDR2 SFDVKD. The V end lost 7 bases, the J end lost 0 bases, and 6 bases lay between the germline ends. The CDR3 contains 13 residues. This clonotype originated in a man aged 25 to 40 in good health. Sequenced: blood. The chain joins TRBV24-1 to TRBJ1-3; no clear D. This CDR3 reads CATRAHSGNTIYF. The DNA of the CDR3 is TGTGCCACCAGAGCCCACTCTGGAAACACCATATATTTT.